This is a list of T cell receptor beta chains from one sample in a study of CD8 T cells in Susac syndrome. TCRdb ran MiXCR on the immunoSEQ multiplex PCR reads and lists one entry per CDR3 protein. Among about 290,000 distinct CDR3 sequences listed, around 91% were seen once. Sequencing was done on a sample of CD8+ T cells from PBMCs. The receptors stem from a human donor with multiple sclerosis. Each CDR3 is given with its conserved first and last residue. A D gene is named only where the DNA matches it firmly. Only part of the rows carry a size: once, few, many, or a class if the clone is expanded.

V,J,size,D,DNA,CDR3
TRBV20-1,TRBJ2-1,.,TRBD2,TGCAGTGCTTGGACAGGGGGCCCCGGGACTAGCGGGAGATACGAGCAGTTCTTC,CSAWTGGPGTSGRYEQFF
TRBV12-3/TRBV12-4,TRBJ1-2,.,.,TGTGCCAGCAGTTTTGGGGTGACAGATGGCTACACCTTC,CASSFGVTDGYTF
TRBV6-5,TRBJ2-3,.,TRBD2,TGTGCCAGCAGTCTACAGCGGGGGCCAAGCACAGATACGCAGTATTTT,CASSLQRGPSTDTQYF
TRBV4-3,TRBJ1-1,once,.,TGCGCCAGCAGCCCCGGGCAGGACCGCCCGACTGAAGCTTTCTTT,CASSPGQDRPTEAFF
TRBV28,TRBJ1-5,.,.,TGTGCCAGCAGTATCAGTCAGCCCCAGCATTTT,CASSISQPQHF
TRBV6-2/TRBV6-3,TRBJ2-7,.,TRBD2,TGTGCCAGCAGTTACGTTGGGACTAGCGGGAGGTTAACCTACGAGCAGTACTTC,CASSYVGTSGRLTYEQYF
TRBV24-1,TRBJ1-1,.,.,TGTGCCACCAATCATCCGGGGAACACTGAAGCTTTCTTT,CATNHPGNTEAFF
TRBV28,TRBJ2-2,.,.,TGTGCCAGCAGTTTTCTCGCGGGTCTTGACACCGGGGAGCTGTTTTTT,CASSFLAGLDTGELFF
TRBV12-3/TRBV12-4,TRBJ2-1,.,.,TGTGCCAGCAGTTTAGCGATGACCGGGGGATCGGGTTACAATGAGCAGTTCTTC,CASSLAMTGGSGYNEQFF
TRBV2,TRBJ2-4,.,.,TGTGCCAGCAGCGAACGGACGGGGGAGATGGCCAAAAACATTCAGTACTTC,CASSERTGEMAKNIQYF
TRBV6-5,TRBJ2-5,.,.,TGTGCCAGCTCCTCGGAGACACGCGGCCAAGAGACCCAGTACTTC,CASSSETRGQETQYF
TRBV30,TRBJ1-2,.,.,TGTGCCTGGGCCTCCCCGAACTATGGCTACACCTTC,CAWASPNYGYTF
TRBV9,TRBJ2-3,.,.,TGTGCCAGCAGCCCTTCTTGGGTAAAGATAACAGATACGCAGTATTTT,CASSPSWVKITDTQYF
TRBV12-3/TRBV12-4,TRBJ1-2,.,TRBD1,TGTGCCATCGAGACAGGGGAGGGCTACACCTTC,CAIETGEGYTF
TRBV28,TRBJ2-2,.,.,TGTGCCAGCAGTTTTTGGGGGGCGAACACCGGGGAGCTGTTTTTT,CASSFWGANTGELFF
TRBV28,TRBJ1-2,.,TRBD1,TGTGCCAGCAGTTTTCAGGGGGGCTTTAGTGGCTACACCTTC,CASSFQGGFSGYTF
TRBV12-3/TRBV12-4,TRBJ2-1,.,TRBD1,TGTGCCAGCAGTTTAGACGGGACAGGGGGAGGTGTCAATGAGCAGTTCTTC,CASSLDGTGGGVNEQFF
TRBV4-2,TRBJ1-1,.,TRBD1,TGTGCCAGCAGCCAGGAACAGGGGGCGGACACTGAAGCTTTCTTT,CASSQEQGADTEAFF
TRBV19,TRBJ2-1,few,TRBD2,TGTGCCAGTAGTGTGACTAGCGGGGGGTACAATGAGCAGTTCTTC,CASSVTSGGYNEQFF
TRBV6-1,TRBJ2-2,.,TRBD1,TGTGCCAGCAGTGAGTCAGGGGGCCTCGGGGAGCTGTTTTTT,CASSESGGLGELFF
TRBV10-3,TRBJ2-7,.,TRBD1,TGTGCCATCCAACCGGGACAGGGTTCAGGCGAGCAGTACTTC,CAIQPGQGSGEQYF
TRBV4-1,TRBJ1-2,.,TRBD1,TGCGCCAGCAGCCTGACAGGGGTCGATTATGGCTACACCTTC,CASSLTGVDYGYTF
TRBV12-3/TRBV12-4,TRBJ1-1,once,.,TGTGCCAGCCATGGGGGGGCTGGAGCTTTCTTT,CASHGGAGAFF
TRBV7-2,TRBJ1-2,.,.,TGTGCCAGCAGCTTAGGTCCAGGCAACTATGGCTACACCTTC,CASSLGPGNYGYTF
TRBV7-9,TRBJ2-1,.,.,TGTGCCAGCAGCTCTATCCCGAAACGGGGATCGGATGAGCAGTTCTTC,CASSSIPKRGSDEQFF
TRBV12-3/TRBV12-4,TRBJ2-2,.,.,TGTGCCAGCAGTGCCCTAGGGGCCGGGGAGCTGTTTTTT,CASSALGAGELFF
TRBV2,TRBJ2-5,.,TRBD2,TGTGCCAGCAGTGACGGACTAGCGGGAGTAGAGACCCAGTACTTC,CASSDGLAGVETQYF
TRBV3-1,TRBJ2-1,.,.,TGTGCCAGCAGCCAACCTACCTCGTCCTACAATGAGCAGTTCTTC,CASSQPTSSYNEQFF
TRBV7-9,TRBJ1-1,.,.,TGTGCCAGCAGCCCCGGAGAGACTGAAGCTTTCTTT,CASSPGETEAFF
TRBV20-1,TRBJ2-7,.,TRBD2,TGCAGTGCTAGCGGCGGGAGGGACTACGAGCAGTACTTC,CSASGGRDYEQYF
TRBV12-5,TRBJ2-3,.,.,TGTGCTAGTGGCCCATCTCCGGATACGCAGTATTTT,CASGPSPDTQYF
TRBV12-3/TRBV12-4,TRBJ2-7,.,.,TGTGCCAGCAGCCTCGCACAGTTCTACGAGCAGTACTTC,CASSLAQFYEQYF
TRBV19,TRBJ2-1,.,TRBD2,TGTGCCAGTAGTCCGGGAGGTAGCAGGGAGCAGTTCTTC,CASSPGGSREQFF
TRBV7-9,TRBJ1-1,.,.,TGTGCCAGCAGCTTAGGAGCTCGTACTGAAGCTTTCTTT,CASSLGARTEAFF
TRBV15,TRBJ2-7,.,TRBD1,TGTGCCACCAGCACCTCCGGGACAGCCTACGAGCAGTACTTC,CATSTSGTAYEQYF
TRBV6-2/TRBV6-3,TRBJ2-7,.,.,TGTGCCAGCAGTTACGACAGTAACCGCTACGAGCAGTACTTC,CASSYDSNRYEQYF
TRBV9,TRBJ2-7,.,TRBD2,TGTGCCAGCAGCGTGACTAGCGGTTCCTACGAGCAGTACTTC,CASSVTSGSYEQYF
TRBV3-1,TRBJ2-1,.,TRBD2,TGTGCCAGCAGCCCAACAATCACAGGACTAGCGGGGGGAGTTTACAATGAGCAGTTCTTC,CASSPTITGLAGGVYNEQFF
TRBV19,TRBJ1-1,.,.,TGTGCCAGTACCGACCGGAGGAGGAAGGCTTTCTTT,CASTDRRRKAFF
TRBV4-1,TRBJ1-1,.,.,TGCGCCAGCAGCGTCACTAGGATAGGGAACACTGAAGCTTTCTTT,CASSVTRIGNTEAFF
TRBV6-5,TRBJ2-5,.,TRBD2,TGTGCCAGCAGTTTCGGGCTAGCGGGAGAGACCCAGTACTTC,CASSFGLAGETQYF
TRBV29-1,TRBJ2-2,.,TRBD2,TGCAGCGTGCGGGGGGGCACCGGGGAGCTGTTTTTT,CSVRGGTGELFF
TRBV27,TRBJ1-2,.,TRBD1,TGTGCCAGCAGCCCCCAGGGGGCCGTCTATGGCTACACCTTC,CASSPQGAVYGYTF
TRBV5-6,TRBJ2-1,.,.,TGTGCCAGCAGCGTATCCGGGCCTGAGCAGTTCTTC,CASSVSGPEQFF
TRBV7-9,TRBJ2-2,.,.,TGTGCCAGCAGCTTAGTGACCGGGGGACTTAACACCGGGGAGCTGTTTTTT,CASSLVTGGLNTGELFF
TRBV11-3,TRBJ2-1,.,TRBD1,TGTGCCAGCGTTCCCACGGGGCAGGGGGTACCTCCAGGCTACAATGAGCAGTTCTTC,CASVPTGQGVPPGYNEQFF
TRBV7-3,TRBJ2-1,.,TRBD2,TGTGCCAGCAGCGTGGGAGCGGGAGTGGAGGATGAGCAGTTCTTC,CASSVGAGVEDEQFF
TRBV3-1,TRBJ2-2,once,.,TGTGCCAGCAGCCAAGATTCGGGAGAAAACATCGGGGAGCTGTTTTTT,CASSQDSGENIGELFF
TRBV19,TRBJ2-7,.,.,TGTGCCAGTAGTATAGGTGACAGCTATAGCGAGCAGTACTTC,CASSIGDSYSEQYF
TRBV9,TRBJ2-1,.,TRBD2,TGTGCCAGCAGCGCGGGGACTAGCGGGGGGGCTGAGCAGTTCTTC,CASSAGTSGGAEQFF
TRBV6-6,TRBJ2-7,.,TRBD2,TGTGCCAGCACCCCGGGACTAGCTAGGACCTACGAGCAGTACTTC,CASTPGLARTYEQYF